What follows are 14 T cell receptor beta chains derived from one specimen sequenced in a study of blood T cell repertoires in COVID-19. The repertoire was sequenced with immunoSEQ multiplex PCR; TCRdb's copy has only in-frame clones and lacks some. The sample has roughly 80,000 clones; 82% are singletons. The sample taken for sequencing was peripheral blood. The source is a human donor in a cohort sampled during active COVID-19.

The chain recombines TRBV4-1 with TRBJ2-7, with D tentatively TRBD2 (6 bases). The CDR3 consists of 15 residues. V was clipped by 0 bases and J by 4 bases, with 13 bases between them. Germline V lookup: CDR1 MGHRA, CDR2 YSYEKL. CDR3 in amino acids: CASSQDRSAGYEQYF. The DNA of the CDR3 is TGCGCCAGCAGCCAAGATAGGAGTGCGGGATACGAGCAGTACTTC.

The chain uses TRBV5-5 and TRBJ1-6; unclear D gene. Germline lookup yields CDR1 SGHKS and CDR2 YYEKEE (reference sequence). V lost 5 bases and J 6 bases, leaving 12 bases between the germline ends. CDR3 length: 14 amino acids. The chain's CDR3 is CASRLPSGNSPLHF. The CDR3 DNA reads as TGTGCCAGCAGGTTGCCGTCCGGTAATTCACCCCTCCACTTT.

The chain has TRBV5-6 and TRBJ2-1; TRBD2 aligns across 11 bases. The germline CDR1 and CDR2 sequences are SGHDT and YYEEEE. Unmatched junction bases numbered 9, after V lost 9 bases and J lost 4 bases. The CDR3 totals 15 residues. The CDR3 DNA reads as TGTGCCACCCACTTGGGACTAGCGGCGTACAATGAGCAGTTCTTC. Amino acid sequence: CATHLGLAAYNEQFF.

J is TRBJ2-7 and V is TRBV7-2; 7 positions agree with TRBD1. Germline-derived CDR1 and CDR2 are SGHTA and FQGNSA. V shed 5 bases, J shed 0 bases, and the junction held 7 bases outside the gene matches. This CDR3 is built from 15 residues. The CDR3 region is CASSAQGDASYEQYF. As DNA, the CDR3 is TGTGCCAGCAGCGCCCAGGGGGACGCCTCCTACGAGCAGTACTTC.

The gene calls are TRBV4-1 and TRBJ2-7, with TRBD2 as a possible D gene (5 bases). Germline values: CDR1 MGHRA, CDR2 YSYEKL. The CDR3 is 13 residues long. Trimming shortened V by 4 bases and J by 4 bases, and 11 bases separated the two germline ends. CDR3 coding DNA: TGCGCCAGCAGCCCAGGACTTGGTTACGAGCAGTACTTC. It codes for CASSPGLGYEQYF.

The V and J genes are TRBV3-1 (or the pseudogene TRBV3-2) and TRBJ1-1; D is ambiguous. This CDR3 comprises 12 residues. Germline loops: CDR1 LGHDT, CDR2 YNNKEL (reference sequence). Between the trimmed V and J ends, which lost 0 bases and 7 bases, there was a span of 6 bases. This CDR3 reads CASSQDRVEAFF. CDR3 DNA: TGTGCCAGCAGCCAAGATCGGGTTGAAGCTTTCTTT.

This clone showed up just a few times. The chain joins TRBV28 to TRBJ2-1, with D possibly being TRBD1 (6 bases). CDR1 is MDHEN and CDR2 is SYDVKM in the germline V gene. Trimming left V 6 bases short and J 1 base short, with 10 bases between. The CDR3 has 14 amino acids. As DNA, the CDR3 is TGTGCCAGCAGCGAGACAGGATCCTACAATGAGCAGTTCTTC. Protein product: CASSETGSYNEQFF.

The chain combines TRBV29-1 with TRBJ1-2; weak D call: TRBD1 (6 bases). Germline lookup yields CDR1 SQVTM and CDR2 ANQGSEA. CDR3 length equals 12 residues. Trimming cost V 6 bases and J 4 bases, with 12 bases left between them. CDR3: CSVTGSRYGYTF. In DNA, the CDR3 is TGCAGCGTGACAGGCTCCCGCTATGGCTACACCTTC.

This clone was observed a handful of times. The chain recombines TRBV5-1 with TRBJ2-3; TRBD2 might be the D (6 bases). Germline V CDR1 and CDR2: SGHRS, YFSETQ. V was trimmed by 0 bases and J by 3 bases, leaving 11 bases between them. CDR3 size: 15 residues. CDR3 region: CASSLGRGTTDTQYF. CDR3 in DNA: TGCGCCAGCAGCTTGGGCAGAGGGACTACAGATACGCAGTATTTT.

The chain uses TRBV28 and TRBJ1-1; a possible D gene is TRBD1 (5 bases). CDR3 length: 13 residues. The germline V gene encodes CDR1 MDHEN and CDR2 SYDVKM. V was trimmed by 2 bases and J by 7 bases, leaving 11 bases between them. The CDR3 loop reads CASSLSGGSEAFF. The CDR3 DNA reads as TGTGCCAGCAGTTTAAGCGGGGGGAGTGAAGCTTTCTTT. The full variable domain, rest sourced from reference TRBV28 and TRBJ1-1, is DVKVTQSSRYLVKRTGEKVFLECVQDMDHENMFWYRQDPGLGLRLIYFSYDVKMKEKGDIPEGYSVSREKKERFSLILESASTNQTSMYLCASSLSGGSEAFFGQGTRLTVV.

The chain links TRBV30 to TRBJ2-3; 10 nucleotides match TRBD2. The CDR3 extends over 15 amino acids. The V and J ends lost 4 bases and 5 bases, in that order; junction bases with no gene match: 9. Looked up from germline, CDR1 is GTSNPN and CDR2 is SVGIG (reference sequence). Here the CDR3 reads CAWTDGTSVIDTQYF. CDR3 sequence (DNA): TGTGCCTGGACCGACGGGACTAGCGTTATAGATACGCAGTATTTT.

The CDR3 DNA reads as TGTGCCAGCAGTTGGACAGGGGCTTATAGCAATCAGCCCCAGCATTTT. Protein sequence: CASSWTGAYSNQPQHF. The gene calls are TRBV28 and TRBJ1-5, with 9 nucleotides matching TRBD1. Germline lookup yields CDR1 MDHEN and CDR2 SYDVKM. The CDR3 length is 16 residues. J was trimmed by 0 bases and V by 4 bases; bases with no gene match: 4.

CDR3 sequence (DNA): TGTGCCAGCACCTACAGGGACAGCAATCAGCCCCAGCATTTT. This encodes CASTYRDSNQPQHF. The rearrangement links TRBV19 to TRBJ1-5; D may be TRBD1 (6 bases). This CDR3 is built from 14 residues. Germline assignment: CDR1 LNHDA and CDR2 SQIVND (reference sequence). The germline V and J ends were trimmed by 9 bases and 1 base, with 13 bases remaining between them.

This clone was picked up a small number of times. V gene TRBV24-1 combines with J gene TRBJ1-1; D gene unclear. Germline assignment: CDR1 KGHDR and CDR2 SFDVKD. The CDR3 sequence is 16 residues long. V was cut by 2 bases and J by 4 bases, with 16 bases left in between. Written as DNA, the CDR3 is TGTGCCACCAGTGATTCTTCTTCCGGAGCGGTCACTGAAGCTTTCTTT. Amino acids: CATSDSSSGAVTEAFF.